The present T cell receptor (beta chain) was sequenced within a study of T-cell memory formation after mild COVID-19. Points from the study as a whole: Second-wave clones with a day 37 peak had unconfirmed SARS-CoV-2 specificity. CD4+ contracting clones lay mainly in CM and EM, CD8+ ones in EMRA. The appearance of some responding clones in pre-infection memory suggested that cross-reactive memory joined.

The germline CDR1 and CDR2 sequences are SGHRS and YFSETQ. The CDR3 totals 16 residues. V was cut by 0 bases and J by 7 bases, with 19 bases left in between. Employing constant-segment primers, 5'RACE generated TCR alpha and TCR beta cDNA libraries bearing sample barcodes and UMIs. TCRdb ran MiXCR on the 5' RACE reads and lists one entry per CDR3 protein. The table records 100,000 to 150,000 distinct CDR3 sequences, about 6.5% of them present only once. As to this clonotype: Its antigen is not known.

This clonotype originated in an adult woman who had mild COVID-19 (a few samples of this study predate the infection). Cell type and time point are not known. The specimen was PBMCs or a T cell subset sorted from them (not recorded which). The chain carries TRBV5-1 and TRBJ1-1; D possibly corresponds to TRBD1 (5 bases). The CDR3 spells CASSLDAGRRTGEAFF. CDR3 DNA sequence: TGCGCCAGCAGCTTGGACGCAGGGCGGAGGACTGGTGAAGCTTTCTTT. Based on the CDR3 plus reference TRBV5-1 and TRBJ1-1, the full variable domain is KAGVTQTPRYLIKTRGQQVTLSCSPISGHRSVSWYQQTPGQGLQFLFEYFSETQRNKGNFPGRFSGRQFSNSRSEMNVSTLELGDSALYLCASSLDAGRRTGEAFFGQGTRLTVV.